This T cell receptor beta chain is drawn from a study of somatic mutations in cytotoxic T cells in rheumatoid arthritis. The study, taken as a whole, reports: Neither rheumatoid arthritis patients nor age-matched healthy controls had significantly different CD8+ T-cell clonality from the other group. In rheumatoid arthritis patients, unlike healthy controls, CD8+ clonality rose with age.

Only in-frame clones appear in the TCRdb table, and some are missing; sequencing was by immunoSEQ multiplex PCR. The repertoire has some 10,000 clones, about 70% of them found once; the top ten carry roughly 40%. Positive magnetic bead selection isolated CD4+ and CD8+ cells, and flow cytometry checked purity. Remarks on this clone: The antigen remains undetermined.

The sample taken for sequencing was CD8+ T cells sorted from blood. The clonotype originates from a man aged 55-75 years in good health.

CDR3 bases: TGCGCCAGCAGTCCCGGACAGGGCTATGGCTACACCTTC. It yields the protein CASSPGQGYGYTF. The chain is built from TRBV5-1 and TRBJ1-2, with 8 bases fitting TRBD1. This CDR3 has 13 residues. The trim removed 5 bases at V and 4 bases at J, leaving 4 bases unmatched. Germline lookup yields CDR1 SGHRS and CDR2 YFSETQ.